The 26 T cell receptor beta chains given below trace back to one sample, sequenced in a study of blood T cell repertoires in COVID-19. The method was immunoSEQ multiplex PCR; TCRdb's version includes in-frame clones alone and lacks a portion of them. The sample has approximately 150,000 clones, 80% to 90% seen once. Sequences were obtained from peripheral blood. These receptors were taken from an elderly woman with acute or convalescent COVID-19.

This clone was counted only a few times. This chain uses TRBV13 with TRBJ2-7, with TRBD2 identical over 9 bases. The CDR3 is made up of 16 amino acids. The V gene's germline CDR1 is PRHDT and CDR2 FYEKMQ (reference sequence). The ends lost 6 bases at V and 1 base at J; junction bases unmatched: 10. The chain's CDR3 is CASSKVAGVGSYEQYF. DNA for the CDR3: TGTGCCAGCAGTAAGGTAGCGGGAGTAGGGTCCTACGAGCAGTACTTC.

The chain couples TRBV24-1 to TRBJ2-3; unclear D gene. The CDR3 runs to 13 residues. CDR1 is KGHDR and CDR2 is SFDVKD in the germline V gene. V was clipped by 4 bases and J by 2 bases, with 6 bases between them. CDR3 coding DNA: TGTGCCACCAGTGAGGCATCCACAGATACGCAGTATTTT. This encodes CATSEASTDTQYF.

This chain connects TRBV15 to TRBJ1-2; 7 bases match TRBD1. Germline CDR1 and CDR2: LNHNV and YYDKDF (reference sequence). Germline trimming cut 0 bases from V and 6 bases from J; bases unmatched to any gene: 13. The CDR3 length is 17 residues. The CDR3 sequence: CATSRDYATQGSDGYTF. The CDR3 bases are TGTGCCACCAGCAGAGATTATGCAACACAGGGGAGCGATGGCTACACCTTC.

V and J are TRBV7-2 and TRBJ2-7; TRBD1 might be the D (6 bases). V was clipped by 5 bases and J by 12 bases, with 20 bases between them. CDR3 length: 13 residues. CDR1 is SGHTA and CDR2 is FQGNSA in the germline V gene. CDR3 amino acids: CASSADRYRGWYF. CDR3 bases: TGTGCCAGCAGCGCGGACAGATATAGGGGTTGGTACTTC. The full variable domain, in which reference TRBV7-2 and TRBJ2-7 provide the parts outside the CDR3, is GAGVSQSPSNKVTEKGKDVELRCDPISGHTALYWYRQSLGQGLEFLIYFQGNSAPDKSGLPSDRFSAERTGGSVSTLTIQRTQQEDSAVYLCASSADRYRGWYFGPGTRLTVT.

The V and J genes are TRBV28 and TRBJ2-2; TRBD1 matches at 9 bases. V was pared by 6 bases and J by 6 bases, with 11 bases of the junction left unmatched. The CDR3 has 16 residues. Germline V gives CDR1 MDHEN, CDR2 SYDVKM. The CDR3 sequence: CASSPADRGYSGELFF. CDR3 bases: TGTGCCAGCAGCCCCGCGGACAGGGGTTATTCCGGGGAGCTGTTTTTT.

This CDR3 is CASSPGTRETQYF. The CDR3 bases are TGTGCCAGCAGCCCCGGGACTAGAGAGACCCAGTACTTC. V gene TRBV7-2 combines with J gene TRBJ2-5; 8 nucleotides match TRBD2. J gave up 4 bases and V 5 bases, and 3 bases lay outside the gene matches. Germline V gene sequence: CDR1 SGHTA, CDR2 FQGNSA. This CDR3 comprises 13 residues.

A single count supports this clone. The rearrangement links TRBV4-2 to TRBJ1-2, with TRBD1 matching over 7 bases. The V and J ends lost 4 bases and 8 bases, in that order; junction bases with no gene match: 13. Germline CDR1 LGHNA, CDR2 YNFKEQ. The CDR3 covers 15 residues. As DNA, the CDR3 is TGTGCCAGCAGCCCCGATTCCGACAGGGTCGGAGGCTACACCTTC. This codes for CASSPDSDRVGGYTF.

In DNA form, the CDR3 reads TGTGCCAGCAGCCAAACCAGGTACGAGCAGTACTTC. It is translated as CASSQTRYEQYF. The chain carries TRBV6-2 or TRBV6-3 and TRBJ2-7; D not certain. Germline V gene data show CDR1 as MNHEY and CDR2 as SVGEGT. The CDR3 has 12 residues. The ends were cut back, 6 bases at V and 4 bases at J, with 10 bases in the middle.

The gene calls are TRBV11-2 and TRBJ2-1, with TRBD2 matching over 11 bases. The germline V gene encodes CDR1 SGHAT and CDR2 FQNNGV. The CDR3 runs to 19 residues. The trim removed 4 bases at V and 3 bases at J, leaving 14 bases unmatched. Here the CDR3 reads CASSSGNSGRAPLYNEQFF. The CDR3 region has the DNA TGTGCCAGCAGCTCGGGTAATAGCGGGAGGGCCCCTCTCTACAATGAGCAGTTCTTC.

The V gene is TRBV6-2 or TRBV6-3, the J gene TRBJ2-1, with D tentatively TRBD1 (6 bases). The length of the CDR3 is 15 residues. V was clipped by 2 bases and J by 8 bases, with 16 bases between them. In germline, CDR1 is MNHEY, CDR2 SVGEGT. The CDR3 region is CASSYEATGIDEQFF. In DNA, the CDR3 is TGTGCCAGCAGTTACGAGGCGACAGGAATCGATGAGCAGTTCTTC.

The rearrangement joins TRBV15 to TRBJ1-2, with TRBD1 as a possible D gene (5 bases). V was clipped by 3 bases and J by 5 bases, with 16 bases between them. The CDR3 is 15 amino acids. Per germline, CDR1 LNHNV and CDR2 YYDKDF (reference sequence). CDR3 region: CATSRGLREGYGYTF. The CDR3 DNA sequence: TGTGCCACCAGCAGGGGCCTCAGGGAAGGGTATGGCTACACCTTC.

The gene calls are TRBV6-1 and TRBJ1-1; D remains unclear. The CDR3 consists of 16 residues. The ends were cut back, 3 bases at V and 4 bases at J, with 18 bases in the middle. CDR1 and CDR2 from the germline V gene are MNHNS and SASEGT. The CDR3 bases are TGTGCCAGCAGTGATATTTATGGAGGCCCTGGCACTGAAGCTTTCTTT. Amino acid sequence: CASSDIYGGPGTEAFF.

DNA for the CDR3: TGTGCCAGTAGTTCACAGCGGGGCAGGCAAGAGACCCAGTACTTC. Protein sequence: CASSSQRGRQETQYF. J is TRBJ2-5 and V is TRBV19; 7 positions agree with TRBD2. The germline V gene encodes CDR1 LNHDA and CDR2 SQIVND (reference sequence). CDR3 length equals 15 residues. V trimming: 5 bases; J trimming: 2 bases; junction bases outside the gene matches: 8.

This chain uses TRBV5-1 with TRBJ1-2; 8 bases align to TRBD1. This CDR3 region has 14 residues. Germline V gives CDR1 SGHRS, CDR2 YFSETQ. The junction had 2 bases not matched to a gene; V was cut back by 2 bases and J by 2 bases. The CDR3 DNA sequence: TGCGCCAGCAGCTTAAACAGGGGGAACTATGGCTACACCTTC. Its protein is CASSLNRGNYGYTF.

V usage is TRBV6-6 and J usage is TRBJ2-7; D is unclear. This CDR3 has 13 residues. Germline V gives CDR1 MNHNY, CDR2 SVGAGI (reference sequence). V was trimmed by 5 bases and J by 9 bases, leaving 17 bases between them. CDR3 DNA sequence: TGTGCCAGCAGTCCCCTGCTACCTGGCGGGCAGTACTTC. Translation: CASSPLLPGGQYF.

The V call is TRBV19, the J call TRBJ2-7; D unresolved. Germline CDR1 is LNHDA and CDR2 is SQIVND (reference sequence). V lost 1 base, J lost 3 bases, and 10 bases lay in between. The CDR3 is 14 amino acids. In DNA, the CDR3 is TGTGCCAGTAGTATAGGGCCGGGTTTCTACGAGCAGTACTTC. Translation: CASSIGPGFYEQYF. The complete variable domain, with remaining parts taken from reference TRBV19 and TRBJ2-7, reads DGGITQSPKYLFRKEGQNVTLSCEQNLNHDAMYWYRQDPGQGLRLIYYSQIVNDFQKGDIAEGYSVSREKKESFPLTVTSAQKNPTAFYLCASSIGPGFYEQYFGPGTRLTVT.

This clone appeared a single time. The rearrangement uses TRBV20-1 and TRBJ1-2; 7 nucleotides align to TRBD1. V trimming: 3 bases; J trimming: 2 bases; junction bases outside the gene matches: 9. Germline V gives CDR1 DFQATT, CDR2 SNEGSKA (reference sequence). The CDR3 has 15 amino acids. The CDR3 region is CSASKTGDPNYGYTF. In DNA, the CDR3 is TGCAGTGCTAGTAAAACAGGGGATCCAAACTATGGCTACACCTTC.

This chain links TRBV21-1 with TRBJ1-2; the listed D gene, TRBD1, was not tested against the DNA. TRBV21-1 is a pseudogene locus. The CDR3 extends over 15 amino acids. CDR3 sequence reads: CASSSDRGRRYGYTF. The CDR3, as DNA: TGTGCCAGCAGTTCAGACAGGGGGCGACGCTATGGCTACACCTTC.

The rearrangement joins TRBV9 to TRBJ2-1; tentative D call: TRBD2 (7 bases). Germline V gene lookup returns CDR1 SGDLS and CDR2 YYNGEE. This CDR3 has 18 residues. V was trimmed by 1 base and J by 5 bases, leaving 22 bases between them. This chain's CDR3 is CASSVKPMAGAYHNEQFF. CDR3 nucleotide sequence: TGTGCCAGCAGCGTAAAGCCTATGGCGGGGGCCTACCACAATGAGCAGTTCTTC.

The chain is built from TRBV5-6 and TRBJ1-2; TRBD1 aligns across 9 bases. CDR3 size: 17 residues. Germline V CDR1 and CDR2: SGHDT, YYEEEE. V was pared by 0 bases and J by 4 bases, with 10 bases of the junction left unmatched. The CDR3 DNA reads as TGTGCCAGCAGCTTGGAATTCAGACAGGGGGTCTCCTATGGCTACACCTTC. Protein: CASSLEFRQGVSYGYTF.

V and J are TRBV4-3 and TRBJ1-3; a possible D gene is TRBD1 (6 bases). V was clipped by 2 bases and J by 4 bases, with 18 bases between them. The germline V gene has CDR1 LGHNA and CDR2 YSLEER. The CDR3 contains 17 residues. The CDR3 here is CASSQSSLGGLGNTIYF. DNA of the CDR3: TGCGCCAGCAGCCAATCGAGTCTAGGGGGTCTCGGAAACACCATATATTTT.

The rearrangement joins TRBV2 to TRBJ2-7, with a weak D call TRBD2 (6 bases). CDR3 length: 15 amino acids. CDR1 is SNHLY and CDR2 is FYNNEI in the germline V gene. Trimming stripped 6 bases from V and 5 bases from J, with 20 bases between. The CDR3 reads CASSSTRPPFHEQYF. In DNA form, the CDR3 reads TGTGCCAGCAGCTCGACTAGGCCTCCTTTCCACGAGCAGTACTTC. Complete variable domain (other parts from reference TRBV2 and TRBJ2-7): EPEVTQTPSHQVTQMGQEVILRCVPISNHLYFYWYRQILGQKVEFLVSFYNNEISEKSEIFDDQFSVERPDGSNFTLKIRSTKLEDSAMYFCASSSTRPPFHEQYFGPGTRLTVT.

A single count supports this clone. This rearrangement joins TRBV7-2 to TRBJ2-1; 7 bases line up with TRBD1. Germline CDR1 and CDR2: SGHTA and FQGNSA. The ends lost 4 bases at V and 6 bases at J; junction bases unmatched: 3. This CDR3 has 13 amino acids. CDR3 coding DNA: TGTGCCAGCAGCTCCAGGACAGGCAATGAGCAGTTCTTC. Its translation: CASSSRTGNEQFF.

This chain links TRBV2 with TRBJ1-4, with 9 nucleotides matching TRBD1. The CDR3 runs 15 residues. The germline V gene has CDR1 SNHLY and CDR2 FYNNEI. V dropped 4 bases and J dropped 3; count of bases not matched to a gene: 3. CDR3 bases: TGTGCCAGCAGTGCAGACAGGGGGGCTAATGAAAAACTGTTTTTT. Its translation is CASSADRGANEKLFF. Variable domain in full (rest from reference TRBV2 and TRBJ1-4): EPEVTQTPSHQVTQMGQEVILRCVPISNHLYFYWYRQILGQKVEFLVSFYNNEISEKSEIFDDQFSVERPDGSNFTLKIRSTKLEDSAMYFCASSADRGANEKLFFGSGTQLSVL.

The CDR3 region is CASSVGGTGVRELFF. In DNA form, the CDR3 reads TGTGCCAGCAGCGTAGGAGGGACAGGGGTAAGGGAACTGTTTTTT. This chain uses TRBV9 with TRBJ1-4; TRBD1 aligns across 10 bases. Germline trimming cut 0 bases from V and 12 bases from J; bases unmatched to any gene: 8. The CDR3 has 15 residues. The germline gives CDR1 SGDLS, CDR2 YYNGEE.

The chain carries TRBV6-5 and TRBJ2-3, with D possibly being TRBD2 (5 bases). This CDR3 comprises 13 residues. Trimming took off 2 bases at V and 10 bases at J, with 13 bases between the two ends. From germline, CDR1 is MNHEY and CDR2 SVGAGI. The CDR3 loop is CASSYPEAVSQYF. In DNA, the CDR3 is TGTGCCAGCAGTTACCCGGAGGCGGTTTCGCAGTATTTT.